This T cell receptor beta chain is drawn from a study of blood T cell repertoires in COVID-19. Study-wide context: Samples of COVID-19 (acute and convalescent) were obtained from the United States, Italy and Spain. Sample material is recorded as cDNA or gDNA derived from T cells, B-cell-depleted T cells, or PBMCs.

Germline lookup yields CDR1 SGHNT and CDR2 YYREEE (reference sequence). Losses at the gene ends were 4 bases for V and 1 base for J; bases not matched to a gene: 1. The CDR3 is made up of 13 amino acids. Here immunoSEQ multiplex PCR was the method, and the copy in TCRdb shows in-frame clones only, minus some. Seen here are about 130,000 clones, about 89% observed once, and the top ten hold about 2.9%. The TCR sequence derives from a man in his fifties or sixties with active or convalescent COVID-19. The rearrangement uses TRBV5-4 and TRBJ2-5, with TRBD2 matching 7 bases. Sequenced: peripheral blood. The CDR3 reads CASSQRGQETQYF. CDR3 coding DNA: TGTGCCAGCAGCCAGCGGGGCCAAGAGACCCAGTACTTC. The variable domain in full, with the rest retrieved from reference TRBV5-4 and TRBJ2-5, is ETGVTQSPTHLIKTRGQQVTLRCSSQSGHNTVSWYQQALGQGPQFIFQYYREEENGRGNFPPRFSGLQFPNYSSELNVNALELDDSALYLCASSQRGQETQYFGPGTRLLVL.